The 8 T cell receptor beta chains below were found in one sample sequenced in a study of metastatic and nonmetastatic thyroid tumors. Every patient underwent thyroid surgery untreated. Via MiXCR, TCRdb re-called the PCR reads. The table lists about 8,000 clones, roughly 24% of them singletons. Sequencing was carried out using tumor tissue. Receptor source: a female donor with papillary thyroid cancer or a benign thyroid nodule (not recorded which). Some clones in this sample may be carry-over from other donors' samples.

This clone has just a few counts. This rearrangement joins TRBV2 to TRBJ1-1; tentatively, D is TRBD1 (6 bases). Trimming removed 5 bases from V and 7 bases from J, with 14 bases in between. The CDR3 has 13 amino acids. In germline, CDR1 is SNHLY, CDR2 FYNNEI. The CDR3 nucleotides read TGTGCCAGCAGTTATGCAGGGGAGAATGAAGCTTTCTTT. Protein sequence: CASSYAGENEAFF.

A few counts support this clone. The gene calls are TRBV28 and TRBJ2-1, with 8 bases that match TRBD1. Germline values: CDR1 MDHEN, CDR2 SYDVKM. V shed 7 bases and J 9 bases; nucleotides not matched to a gene: 8. There are 13 residues in the CDR3. The CDR3 is CASNIRGLAEQFF. Here the CDR3 DNA reads TGTGCCAGCAACATCAGGGGGCTGGCTGAGCAGTTCTTC.

This clone counts as medium-sized. The rearrangement links TRBV5-1 to TRBJ1-3, with 10 bases aligning to TRBD1. CDR1 and CDR2 from the germline V gene are SGHRS and YFSETQ. The CDR3 contains 16 residues. Losses at the gene ends were 4 bases for V and 2 bases for J; bases not matched to a gene: 6. This CDR3 is CASSLGGQGAGNTIYF. Written as DNA, the CDR3 is TGCGCCAGCAGCCTGGGCGGACAGGGGGCTGGAAACACCATATATTTT.

By frequency in the sample, this clone is medium-sized (0.01 to 0.1%). V and J are TRBV5-1 and TRBJ1-4, with D maybe TRBD1 (5 bases). V shed 2 bases and J shed 4 bases, with 9 bases lying between them. The CDR3 has 14 residues. Germline loops: CDR1 SGHRS, CDR2 YFSETQ. The CDR3 is CASSFGGDNEKLFF. In DNA, the CDR3 is TGCGCCAGCAGCTTTGGGGGAGATAATGAAAAACTGTTTTTT.

The genes are TRBV19 and TRBJ1-3; possibly TRBD1 for D (5 bases). The germline V gene has CDR1 LNHDA and CDR2 SQIVND (reference sequence). The germline V and J ends were trimmed by 2 bases and 2 bases, with 7 bases remaining between them. This CDR3 contains 14 residues. CDR3 loop: CASSIQGTGNTIYF. The CDR3 bases are TGTGCCAGTAGTATACAGGGAACTGGAAACACCATATATTTT.

In this sample, this clone is medium-sized. This chain uses TRBV20-1 with TRBJ1-1; a possible D gene is TRBD1 (5 bases). The CDR3 runs to 15 residues. The germline CDR1 and CDR2 sequences are DFQATT and SNEGSKA (reference sequence). V gave up 3 bases and J gave up 11 bases, with 25 bases separating them. In nucleotides, the CDR3 is TGCAGTGCTAGGGGGGACTTTTTAGAACGAGGTGCGGCTTTCTTT. Translating gives CSARGDFLERGAAFF.

Only one count was recorded for this clone. The CDR3 DNA follows: TGCGCCAGCAGCTTGAGACCTGGCGGGGGGGAGGATACGCAGTATTTT. Translation gives CASSLRPGGGEDTQYF. The chain combines TRBV5-1 with TRBJ2-3; TRBD2 matches at 9 bases. The germline V gene has CDR1 SGHRS and CDR2 YFSETQ. The CDR3 sequence is 16 residues long. The junction had 9 bases not matched to a gene; V was cut back by 1 base and J by 6 bases. Full variable domain (missing parts from reference TRBV5-1 and TRBJ2-3): KAGVTQTPRYLIKTRGQQVTLSCSPISGHRSVSWYQQTPGQGLQFLFEYFSETQRNKGNFPGRFSGRQFSNSRSEMNVSTLELGDSALYLCASSLRPGGGEDTQYFGPGTRLTVL.

This clone qualifies as medium-sized. V is TRBV28 and J is TRBJ1-3; D not certain. This CDR3 has 15 residues. The V end lost 3 bases, the J end lost 0 bases, and 9 bases lay between the germline ends. Germline V gene lookup returns CDR1 MDHEN and CDR2 SYDVKM. DNA for the CDR3: TGTGCCAGCAGTTTGCCTAGTGGCTCTGGAAACACCATATATTTT. Translation: CASSLPSGSGNTIYF.